A selection of T cell receptor beta chains follows, all from one sample in a study of cytomegalovirus exposure and HLA in healthy donors. Data came from immunoSEQ multiplex PCR; TCRdb stores just in-frame clones and leaves some out. The table has over 150,000 clones, 70% to 90% seen once. The sequenced sample consisted of PBMCs. These receptors were taken from a woman aged 35 to 49 in good health and CMV-seropositive. Both conserved end residues are part of each CDR3. Fields, in order: V gene, D gene, clone size, J gene, CDR3 protein, CDR3 DNA. A D gene is named only where the DNA matches it firmly. Where a row states a size, it is once, few, many or the class of an expanded clone; other rows omit it.

>TRBV7-9|TRBD2|once|TRBJ2-7
CASSLEREQQYF
TGTGCCAGCAGCTTAGAGCGGGAGCAGCAGTACTTC
>TRBV28|NA|NA|TRBJ2-7
CASIEARGYEQYF
TGTGCCAGCATAGAGGCTAGAGGGTACGAGCAGTACTTC
>TRBV29-1|NA|NA|TRBJ2-1
CSVESRTPYNEQFF
TGCAGCGTTGAATCGAGGACTCCTTACAATGAGCAGTTCTTC
>TRBV6-1|NA|NA|TRBJ1-2
CAIDRYYGYTF
TGTGCCATCGACAGATACTATGGCTACACCTTC
>TRBV5-6|NA|NA|TRBJ2-7
CASSLELSAGWSEQYF
TGTGCCAGCAGCTTGGAGCTTTCGGCAGGGTGGAGCGAGCAGTACTTC
>TRBV10-3|TRBD2|NA|TRBJ2-7
CAIRPRTSGVVSYEQYF
TGTGCCATCAGACCGAGGACTAGCGGGGTTGTCTCCTACGAGCAGTACTTC
>TRBV10-2|NA|NA|TRBJ2-7
CASSPKRLKFYEQYF
TGCGCCAGCAGTCCCAAGAGGCTAAAGTTCTACGAGCAGTACTTC
>TRBV10-3|NA|NA|TRBJ2-2
CAISGTGGGRTGELFF
TGTGCCATCAGTGGGACAGGAGGGGGGCGGACCGGGGAGCTGTTTTTT
>TRBV27|TRBD2|few|TRBJ2-1
CASSTGTSGRQGGNEQFF
TGTGCCAGCAGTACCGGGACTAGCGGGAGACAGGGGGGGAATGAGCAGTTCTTC
>TRBV6-1|NA|NA|TRBJ1-2
CASSAAGADYGYTF
TGTGCCAGCAGTGCCGCGGGGGCAGACTATGGCTACACCTTC
>TRBV11-3|TRBD1|NA|TRBJ2-7
CASSPGTAHSYEQYF
TGTGCCAGCAGCCCCGGGACAGCGCACTCCTACGAGCAGTACTTC
>TRBV19|NA|NA|TRBJ1-2
CASTRLSGDNYGYTF
TGTGCCAGTACAAGGCTAAGCGGCGATAACTATGGCTACACCTTC
>TRBV5-4|NA|NA|TRBJ2-7
CASSSRAGSEQYF
TGTGCCAGCAGCTCGCGGGCGGGGAGCGAGCAGTACTTC
>TRBV2|NA|NA|TRBJ2-7
CASRAGSYEQYF
TGTGCCAGCCGGGCGGGGTCCTACGAGCAGTACTTC
>TRBV5-6|NA|NA|TRBJ1-1
CASTWGGHTEAFF
TGTGCCAGCACCTGGGGGGGGCACACTGAAGCTTTCTTT
>TRBV23-1|TRBD1|NA|TRBJ2-2
CASSGQTNTGELFF
TGCGCCAGCTCGGGACAGACGAACACCGGGGAGCTGTTTTTT
>TRBV5-6|NA|NA|TRBJ2-7
CASSLRRTISYEQYF
TGTGCCAGCAGCTTGCGGCGGACTATCTCCTACGAGCAGTACTTC
>TRBV27|NA|NA|TRBJ1-1
CASRSTPTGNTEAFF
TGTGCCAGCAGGAGCACACCGACAGGGAACACTGAAGCTTTCTTT
>TRBV7-9|NA|NA|TRBJ1-1
CASSPSDRFNTEAFF
TGTGCCAGCAGCCCGTCCGACAGGTTCAACACTGAAGCTTTCTTT
>TRBV19|TRBD2|NA|TRBJ2-7
CASSIVASGSEQYF
TGTGCCAGTAGTATAGTAGCTAGCGGGAGCGAGCAGTACTTC
>TRBV10-2|NA|NA|TRBJ2-3
CASMPRGTDTQYF
TGCGCCAGCATGCCTCGAGGCACAGATACGCAGTATTTT
>TRBV27|NA|NA|TRBJ2-7
CASSSSAYYEQYF
TGTGCCAGCAGTTCTAGCGCCTACTACGAGCAGTACTTC
>TRBV2|TRBD1|NA|TRBJ1-1
CASSERTGGTEAFF
TGTGCCAGCAGTGAACGTACAGGGGGTACTGAAGCTTTCTTT
>TRBV7-9|NA|NA|TRBJ2-5
CASSLIGQLGETQYF
TGTGCCAGCAGCTTAATTGGACAGCTTGGGGAGACCCAGTACTTC
>TRBV10-3|TRBD1|once|TRBJ2-7
CAISDVWTGGGEQYF
TGTGCCATCAGTGACGTCTGGACAGGGGGAGGTGAGCAGTACTTC
>TRBV6-1|TRBD2|NA|TRBJ2-1
CASGGRSLGNEQFF
TGTGCCAGCGGCGGGAGGTCCCTTGGGAATGAGCAGTTCTTC
>TRBV28|TRBD1|NA|TRBJ2-2
CASSGGQGAEFGELFF
TGTGCCAGCAGTGGGGGGCAGGGGGCCGAATTCGGGGAGCTGTTTTTT
>TRBV5-1|TRBD1|NA|TRBJ1-2
CASSLDGTGGADYGYTF
TGCGCCAGCAGCTTGGACGGGACAGGGGGCGCGGACTATGGCTACACCTTC
>TRBV9|TRBD2|once|TRBJ2-2
CASSADLWREGQFWELFF
TGTGCCAGCAGCGCGGACTTGTGGCGGGAGGGACAATTCTGGGAGCTGTTTTTT
>TRBV6-5|NA|NA|TRBJ2-2
CASSYVGVGELFF
TGTGCCAGCAGTTACGTCGGGGTAGGGGAGCTGTTTTTT
>TRBV19|NA|NA|TRBJ2-5
CASSMALAQETQYF
TGTGCCAGTAGTATGGCACTAGCCCAAGAGACCCAGTACTTC
>TRBV2|TRBD1|NA|TRBJ2-7
CASSGDRGLPYEQYF
TGTGCCAGCAGTGGAGACAGGGGGCTCCCCTACGAGCAGTACTTC
>TRBV2|NA|NA|TRBJ2-7
CASSAGGGYEQYF
TGTGCCAGCAGTGCCGGGGGAGGATACGAGCAGTACTTC
>TRBV7-9|TRBD2|few|TRBJ2-3
CASTLASGSTDTQYF
TGTGCCAGCACCTTGGCTAGCGGGAGCACAGATACGCAGTATTTT
>TRBV12-5|NA|NA|TRBJ2-2
CASGLQGGGELFF
TGTGCTAGTGGTTTACAGGGCGGCGGGGAGCTGTTTTTT